One and the same sample provided the 32 T cell receptor beta chains below, sequenced in a study of T cell responses to AZD1222 COVID-19 vaccine. Profiling relied on immunoSEQ multiplex PCR, and the TCRdb table lists in-frame clones only, not all of them. The sample shows 110,000 or so clones, 86% of them seen only once. The starting material was peripheral blood, obtained on day 0 of AZD1222 vaccination. These receptors were taken from an adult in good health.

V is TRBV7-3 and J is TRBJ2-1, with a possible D match to TRBD1 (6 bases). The CDR3 has 15 amino acids. Germline V gene lookup returns CDR1 SGHTA and CDR2 FQGTGA. V dropped 5 bases and J dropped 7 bases, with 18 bases sitting between them. The CDR3: CASSPRGWGQNEQFF. CDR3 nucleotide sequence: TGTGCCAGCAGCCCCCGGGGCTGGGGGCAGAATGAGCAGTTCTTC.

This chain uses TRBV5-1 with TRBJ2-2; TRBD1 is a possible D gene (6 bases). The CDR3 length is 15 residues. Trimming took off 3 bases at V and 0 bases at J, with 9 bases between the two ends. Germline lookup yields CDR1 SGHRS and CDR2 YFSETQ. Written as DNA, the CDR3 is TGCGCCAGCAGCTCGGGACACACGAACACCGGGGAGCTGTTTTTT. Translated: CASSSGHTNTGELFF.

The gene calls are TRBV9 and TRBJ1-6; possibly TRBD1 for D (6 bases). Germline-derived CDR1 and CDR2 are SGDLS and YYNGEE. The CDR3 totals 17 residues. The ends were cut back, 5 bases at V and 7 bases at J, with 22 bases in the middle. The CDR3 protein is CASSPRGASGINSPLHF. Written as DNA, the CDR3 is TGTGCCAGCAGTCCGAGGGGGGCCTCCGGGATCAATTCACCCCTCCACTTT.

The chain has TRBV13 and TRBJ2-4, with 10 positions matching TRBD1. Germline loops: CDR1 PRHDT, CDR2 FYEKMQ (reference sequence). This CDR3 comprises 16 residues. J was trimmed by 7 bases and V by 5 bases; bases with no gene match: 11. CDR3 in amino acids: CASSPGETGGANIQYF. DNA for the CDR3: TGTGCCAGCAGCCCCGGGGAGACAGGGGGCGCGAACATTCAGTACTTC.

The rearrangement links TRBV18 to TRBJ1-3, with 7 bases that match TRBD1. The J segment lost 0 bases and the V segment lost 3 bases, leaving 2 bases of the junction unmatched. Germline assignment: CDR1 KGHSH and CDR2 LQKENI. This CDR3 has 15 amino acids. Here the CDR3 DNA reads TGTGCCAGCTCACCGCGGGACAGCTCTGGAAACACCATATATTTT. Translation gives CASSPRDSSGNTIYF.

This sequence joins TRBV7-2 and TRBJ2-2, with D perhaps matching TRBD2 (5 bases). Germline V gene data show CDR1 as SGHTA and CDR2 as FQGNSA. This CDR3 comprises 15 residues. V was clipped by 4 bases and J by 5 bases, with 14 bases between them. The CDR3 loop reads CASSWGRTGTGELFF. CDR3 coding DNA: TGTGCCAGCAGCTGGGGAAGGACGGGGACCGGGGAGCTGTTTTTT.

V usage is TRBV9 and J usage is TRBJ1-2, with no clear D. Germline V lookup: CDR1 SGDLS, CDR2 YYNGEE. The length of the CDR3 is 16 residues. The germline V and J ends were trimmed by 3 bases and 8 bases, with 23 bases remaining between them. The CDR3 loop reads CASSAREGSPGFGYTF. CDR3 bases: TGTGCCAGCAGCGCTCGAGAGGGCAGCCCCGGCTTCGGCTACACCTTC.

The rearrangement links TRBV25-1 to TRBJ2-7; 8 bases align to TRBD1. The CDR3 has 14 amino acids. V gave up 1 base and J gave up 3 bases; unmatched junction bases: 2. Germline loops: CDR1 MGHDK, CDR2 SYGVNS. CDR3 DNA: TGTGCCAGCAGTGAATGGACAGGGAGCTACGAGCAGTACTTC. This sequence encodes CASSEWTGSYEQYF.

CDR3 sequence: CASSSGTENTEAFF. The CDR3 bases are TGCGCCAGCAGCTCCGGGACGGAGAACACTGAAGCTTTCTTT. This chain links TRBV5-1 with TRBJ1-1; D perhaps matches TRBD1 (5 bases). V lost 3 bases, J lost 1 base, and 10 bases lay in between. Germline CDR1 is SGHRS and CDR2 is YFSETQ. This CDR3 has 14 amino acids.

The CDR3: CASSPGSEETQYF. CDR3 DNA: TGTGCCAGCAGCCCAGGTAGCGAAGAGACCCAGTACTTC. The J gene is TRBJ2-5, the V gene TRBV5-6, with D maybe TRBD2 (5 bases). CDR1 SGHDT and CDR2 YYEEEE come from the germline V gene. V lost 4 bases to trimming and J lost 3 bases, with 10 bases between them. CDR3 length: 13 residues.

The CDR3 nucleotides are TGTGCCACCAGCAGAGATCTCATCTTGGGGGACGGCGGCTATGGCTACACCTTC. Its translation is CATSRDLILGDGGYGYTF. The V gene is TRBV15, the J gene TRBJ1-2; D is perhaps TRBD1 (5 bases). V was trimmed by 0 bases and J by 4 bases, leaving 21 bases between them. Germline-derived CDR1 and CDR2 are LNHNV and YYDKDF (reference sequence). This CDR3 spans 18 amino acids. The full variable domain, with the rest looked up from reference TRBV15 and TRBJ1-2, is DAMVIQNPRYQVTQFGKPVTLSCSQTLNHNVMYWYQQKSSQAPKLLFHYYDKDFNNEADTPDNFQSRRPNTSFCFLDIRSPGLGDTAMYLCATSRDLILGDGGYGYTFGSGTRLTVV.

This clone is a singleton in its sample. V usage is TRBV12-5 and J usage is TRBJ2-1; 9 bases are a match to TRBD1. The V and J ends lost 3 bases and 5 bases, in that order; junction bases with no gene match: 11. The CDR3 length is 17 residues. CDR1 and CDR2 (germline): LGHNT, FRNRAP. The CDR3 protein is CASGLRAGTGTDNEQFF. The CDR3 coding sequence is TGTGCTAGTGGTTTACGCGCCGGGACAGGGACTGACAATGAGCAGTTCTTC.

V gene TRBV27 combines with J gene TRBJ1-5; 9 bases match TRBD1. This CDR3 has 15 residues. V shed 0 bases, J shed 7 bases, and the junction held 4 bases outside the gene matches. The germline gives CDR1 MNHEY, CDR2 SMNVEV (reference sequence). The CDR3 DNA sequence: TGTGCCAGCAGTTTATCGGGACAGGGAAAACAGCCCCAGCATTTT. It yields the protein CASSLSGQGKQPQHF.

The chain recombines TRBV5-8 with TRBJ1-1, with 9 bases aligning to TRBD1. Looked up from germline, CDR1 is SGHTS and CDR2 is YDEGEE. The J segment lost 4 bases and the V segment lost 5 bases, leaving 9 bases of the junction unmatched. The CDR3 is 15 residues long. The DNA for the CDR3 is TGTGCCAGCAGATTCCCGGGACAGGGAGCCACTGAAGCTTTCTTT. Translated, it gives CASRFPGQGATEAFF.

This clone was counted a few times. This sequence joins TRBV4-1 and TRBJ2-7; TRBD1 matches at 8 bases. The ends lost 1 base at V and 8 bases at J; junction bases unmatched: 4. There are 13 residues in the CDR3. Germline CDR1 MGHRA, CDR2 YSYEKL. This CDR3 reads CASSQGTGLKQYF. CDR3 DNA: TGCGCCAGCAGCCAAGGGACAGGGCTTAAGCAGTACTTC.

This clone was observed once. The genes are TRBV7-2 and TRBJ2-7; D gene uncertain. Germline lookup yields CDR1 SGHTA and CDR2 FQGNSA. The CDR3 is 15 amino acids. Trimming cost V 1 base and J 4 bases, with 14 bases left between them. CDR3: CASSLGVEQQYEQYF. As DNA, the CDR3 is TGTGCCAGCAGCTTAGGAGTGGAACAGCAATACGAGCAGTACTTC. Complete variable domain (other parts from reference TRBV7-2 and TRBJ2-7): GAGVSQSPSNKVTEKGKDVELRCDPISGHTALYWYRQSLGQGLEFLIYFQGNSAPDKSGLPSDRFSAERTGGSVSTLTIQRTQQEDSAVYLCASSLGVEQQYEQYFGPGTRLTVT.

The chain links TRBV5-1 to TRBJ1-2; D possibly corresponds to TRBD1 (5 bases). CDR3 length: 12 amino acids. In germline, CDR1 is SGHRS, CDR2 YFSETQ. Trimming left V 2 bases short and J 8 bases short, with 10 bases between. The CDR3 region has the DNA TGCGCCAGCAGCTTTGGGACTATCGGCTACACCTTC. Its translation is CASSFGTIGYTF.

The chain combines TRBV12-5 with TRBJ1-2, with TRBD1 matching 12 bases. This CDR3 comprises 17 residues. V was pared by 9 bases and J by 4 bases, with 15 bases of the junction left unmatched. Germline values: CDR1 LGHNT, CDR2 FRNRAP. Here the CDR3 reads CASAPGGQGAIVYGYTF. CDR3 nucleotide sequence: TGTGCTAGCGCCCCCGGGGGACAGGGGGCAATCGTCTATGGCTACACCTTC.

The chain couples TRBV4-1 to TRBJ2-2; TRBD2 is a possible D gene (6 bases). The CDR3 consists of 16 residues. Germline V gene lookup returns CDR1 MGHRA and CDR2 YSYEKL. Trimming took 5 bases from V and 4 from J, leaving 17 bases between them. The CDR3: CASSFLGGVPTGELFF. DNA of the CDR3: TGCGCCAGCAGCTTTTTGGGGGGAGTCCCCACCGGGGAGCTGTTTTTT.

V is TRBV12-3 or TRBV12-4 and J is TRBJ1-2; perhaps TRBD1 as D (5 bases). V was cut by 3 bases and J by 3 bases, with 8 bases left in between. The CDR3 consists of 13 residues. The CDR3 DNA is TGTGCCAGCAGTTTGGAAGGGGACTATGGCTACACCTTC. As protein: CASSLEGDYGYTF.

The chain combines TRBV4-3 with TRBJ2-3; 9 bases are shared with TRBD1. The length of the CDR3 is 16 residues. CDR1 and CDR2 from the germline V gene are LGHNA and YSLEER. After removal of 0 bases from V and 4 bases from J, the junction contained 5 bases not matched to a gene. The CDR3 sequence: CASSQERDREADTQYF. The CDR3 DNA follows: TGCGCCAGCAGCCAAGAGAGGGACAGGGAGGCAGATACGCAGTATTTT.

This sequence joins TRBV10-3 and TRBJ1-2, with D hard to call. The CDR3 loop spans 13 amino acids. Trimming left V 4 bases short and J 4 bases short, with 10 bases between. Germline V gene data show CDR1 as ENHRY and CDR2 as SYGVKD. The CDR3 loop reads CAISGRGGYGYTF. The CDR3 nucleotides are TGTGCCATCAGTGGCCGGGGAGGCTATGGCTACACCTTC.

This clone was detected only once. V usage is TRBV3-1 (or the pseudogene TRBV3-2) and J usage is TRBJ1-2; 8 positions match TRBD1. After removal of 0 bases from V and 3 bases from J, the junction contained 3 bases not matched to a gene. Germline CDR1 and CDR2: LGHDT and YNNKEL (reference sequence). The CDR3 is made up of 15 amino acids. The CDR3 protein is CASSQDRGRDYGYTF. The CDR3 DNA sequence: TGTGCCAGCAGCCAAGACAGGGGGCGCGACTATGGCTACACCTTC.

The CDR3 loop reads CASSSDSGPGFGEQFF. CDR3 in DNA: TGTGCCAGCAGCTCCGACAGCGGGCCCGGGTTTGGTGAGCAGTTCTTC. The chain uses TRBV7-3 and TRBJ2-1; maybe TRBD2 (6 bases). Looked up from germline, CDR1 is SGHTA and CDR2 is FQGTGA. Trimming shortened V by 4 bases and J by 9 bases, and 22 bases separated the two germline ends. The length of the CDR3 is 16 residues.

There are a few counts of this clone. This sequence joins TRBV18 and TRBJ1-5; 9 bases are a match to TRBD1. CDR3 size: 14 residues. Germline V gives CDR1 KGHSH, CDR2 LQKENI. After removal of 3 bases from V and 6 bases from J, the junction contained 3 bases not matched to a gene. CDR3 region: CASSPTGGSQPQHF. The CDR3 DNA sequence: TGTGCCAGCTCACCCACAGGGGGCAGTCAGCCCCAGCATTTT.

The chain recombines TRBV3-1 (or the pseudogene TRBV3-2) with TRBJ2-7, with D possibly being TRBD1 (6 bases). Germline V gives CDR1 LGHDT, CDR2 YNNKEL (reference sequence). The V end was cut by 3 bases, the J end by 3 bases, with 12 bases between. The length of the CDR3 is 14 residues. The CDR3 bases are TGTGCCAGCAGCCACCTCCGGACAGACTACGAGCAGTACTTC. Its translation: CASSHLRTDYEQYF.

The V and J genes are TRBV19 and TRBJ2-7; D is possibly TRBD1 (6 bases). Germline CDR1 LNHDA, CDR2 SQIVND (reference sequence). The CDR3 contains 17 residues. V was trimmed by 3 bases and J by 2 bases, leaving 20 bases between them. CDR3 coding DNA: TGTGCCAGTAGTATTCCGTACAGGGTAGGCGAAACCTACGAGCAGTACTTC. Translation: CASSIPYRVGETYEQYF.

This clone was recorded once. The chain has TRBV5-1 and TRBJ2-5, with 9 positions matching TRBD1. Looked up from germline, CDR1 is SGHRS and CDR2 is YFSETQ. This CDR3 region has 17 residues. V was clipped by 5 bases and J by 5 bases; unmatched bases: 16. The CDR3 DNA sequence: TGCGCCAGCAGTACCGACAGGGGGGGGAGTTACTTCGAGACCCAGTACTTC. Translated: CASSTDRGGSYFETQYF.

The chain joins TRBV11-2 to TRBJ2-3; D is uncertain. The V gene lost 4 bases and the J gene lost 2 bases, with 1 base spanning the gap. The V gene's germline CDR1 is SGHAT and CDR2 FQNNGV. CDR3 length equals 11 residues. CDR3 sequence: CASSYTDTQYF. CDR3 sequence (DNA): TGTGCCAGCAGCTACACAGATACGCAGTATTTT.

This chain connects TRBV6-2 or TRBV6-3 to TRBJ2-3, with TRBD2 identical over 7 bases. This CDR3 comprises 16 residues. Looked up from germline, CDR1 is MNHEY and CDR2 is SVGEGT. Unmatched junction bases numbered 6, after V lost 2 bases and J lost 1 base. The DNA for the CDR3 is TGTGCCAGCAGTTACATTAAAAGCGGGGGCACAGATACGCAGTATTTT. This translates into CASSYIKSGGTDTQYF.

The V call is TRBV12-3 or TRBV12-4, the J call TRBJ2-7; D remains ambiguous. V lost 8 bases and J 2 bases, leaving 7 bases between the germline ends. The length of the CDR3 is 11 residues. This CDR3 is CASCRTYEQYF. The DNA for the CDR3 is TGTGCCAGCTGCCGAACCTACGAGCAGTACTTC.

V gene TRBV5-4 combines with J gene TRBJ2-3, with 12 nucleotides matching TRBD2. Germline V gives CDR1 SGHNT, CDR2 YYREEE (reference sequence). The V segment lost 4 bases and the J segment 3 bases; nucleotides outside the gene matches: 3. This CDR3 contains 15 residues. Written as DNA, the CDR3 is TGTGCCAGCAGCCCCGGACTAGCGGGAACAGATACGCAGTATTTT. Protein product: CASSPGLAGTDTQYF.